Listed below are T cell receptor beta chains from one sample, sequenced in a study of T cells after yellow fever vaccination. Each CDR3 protein gets one entry after TCRdb re-called the 5' RACE reads with MiXCR. The sample records approximately 300,000 distinct CDR3 sequences, 9.5% to 12% being singletons. The material was CD4+ T cells sorted from PBMCs, obtained 45 days after the yellow fever booster vaccination. These receptors originate from a man younger than 35 who received the YFV17D yellow fever vaccine. CDR3s include the opening cysteine and the closing phenylalanine or tryptophan. The D gene is left open where the match is weak. Clone size is not always given. Where it is, it says once, few, many or a class for expanded clones.

V gene,J gene,D gene,clone size,CDR3 protein,CDR3 DNA
TRBV29-1,TRBJ2-5,NA,NA,CSATRDKGLWGETQYF,TGCAGCGCCACCCGGGACAAGGGCCTATGGGGAGAGACCCAGTACTTC
TRBV5-1,TRBJ1-3,NA,NA,CASSGSGTASGNTIYF,TGCGCCAGCAGCGGATCCGGGACGGCCTCTGGAAACACCATATATTTT
TRBV3-1,TRBJ1-2,NA,NA,CASSQERRGYTF,TGTGCCAGCAGCCAAGAACGACGGGGCTACACCTTC
TRBV2,TRBJ1-1,NA,few,CASTDIRRAFF,TGTGCCAGCACCGACATAAGGCGAGCTTTCTTT
TRBV25-1,TRBJ2-1,NA,many,CASSKSGISYNEQFF,TGTGCCAGCAGCAAGAGCGGAATCTCCTACAATGAGCAGTTCTTC
TRBV20-1,TRBJ2-1,TRBD1,once,CSARGVVTGGWNEQFF,TGCAGTGCTAGAGGAGTGGTGACAGGGGGCTGGAATGAGCAGTTCTTC
TRBV20-1,TRBJ2-5,TRBD2,NA,CSARANAPGLTKETQYF,TGCAGTGCTAGAGCTAATGCTCCGGGACTAACGAAAGAGACCCAGTACTTC
TRBV3-2,TRBJ1-5,NA,NA,CASSQVAFYSNQPQHF,TGTGCCAGCAGCCAAGTAGCGTTTTATAGCAATCAGCCCCAGCATTTT
TRBV7-2,TRBJ1-2,NA,few,CASRLDLSYGYTF,TGTGCCAGCCGATTAGACCTGAGCTATGGCTACACCTTC
TRBV19,TRBJ1-2,TRBD1,NA,CASSGTGISYGYTF,TGTGCCAGTAGTGGGACAGGTATTTCCTATGGCTACACCTTC
TRBV9,TRBJ2-5,NA,many,CASSVDGRRLGQETQYF,TGTGCCAGCAGCGTAGACGGGCGGAGGCTGGGTCAAGAGACCCAGTACTTC
TRBV7-2,TRBJ1-5,NA,NA,CASSLDDYSNQPQHF,TGTGCCAGCAGCCTCGACGATTATAGCAATCAGCCCCAGCATTTT
TRBV5-1,TRBJ2-3,TRBD2,NA,CASSPGLAGAGDTQYF,TGCGCCAGCAGCCCGGGACTAGCGGGGGCTGGAGATACGCAGTATTTT
TRBV20-1,TRBJ2-5,TRBD1,NA,CSEGQGETQYF,TGCAGTGAGGGACAGGGCGAGACCCAGTACTTC
TRBV4-2,TRBJ2-3,NA,few,CASSQDLDTQYF,TGTGCCAGCAGCCAAGATCTAGATACGCAGTATTTT
TRBV5-1,TRBJ2-5,NA,NA,CASSFGGRGAQETQYF,TGCGCCAGCAGCTTCGGCGGTCGGGGGGCGCAGGAGACCCAGTACTTC
TRBV20-1,TRBJ2-5,TRBD2,few,CSGGRGGNLGETQYF,TGCAGTGGTGGACGGGGGGGCAATCTGGGAGAGACCCAGTACTTC
TRBV6-1,TRBJ1-2,NA,NA,CASSEGQAPAFF,TGTGCCAGCAGTGAAGGACAGGCCCCGGCGTTCTTC